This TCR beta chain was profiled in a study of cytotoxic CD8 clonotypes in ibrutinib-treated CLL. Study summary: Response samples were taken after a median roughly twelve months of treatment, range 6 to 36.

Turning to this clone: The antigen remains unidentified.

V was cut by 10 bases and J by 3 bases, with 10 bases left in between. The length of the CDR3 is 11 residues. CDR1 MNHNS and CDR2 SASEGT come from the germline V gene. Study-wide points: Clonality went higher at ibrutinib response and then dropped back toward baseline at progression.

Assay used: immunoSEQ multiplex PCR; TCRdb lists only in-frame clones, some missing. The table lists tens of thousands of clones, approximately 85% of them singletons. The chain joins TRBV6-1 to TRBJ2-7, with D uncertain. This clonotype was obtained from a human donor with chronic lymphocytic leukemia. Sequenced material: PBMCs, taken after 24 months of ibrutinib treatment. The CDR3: CANPRRYEQYF. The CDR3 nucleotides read TGTGCCAACCCTCGCCGCTACGAGCAGTACTTC.